A single sample is the source of the 5 T cell receptor beta chains below, sequenced in a study of early T cells in non-severe SARS-CoV-2 infection. TCRdb re-analysed the 5' RACE reads in MiXCR, keeping a single row per CDR3 protein. Among over 30,000 distinct CDR3 sequences listed, more than 5% were seen once. Material for sequencing was whole blood. The receptors come from an adult who was a healthcare worker with PCR-confirmed SARS-CoV-2 infection or an uninfected control (not recorded which).

This clonotype came up many times. The genes are TRBV7-3 and TRBJ2-2; D not resolved. The germline V and J ends were trimmed by 1 base and 6 bases, with 6 bases remaining between them. CDR1 and CDR2 from the germline V gene are SGHTA and FQGTGA. The CDR3 runs to 13 residues. The CDR3 protein is CASSLMAAGELFF. CDR3 nucleotides: TGTGCCAGCAGCTTAATGGCGGCCGGGGAGCTGTTTTTT.

This clonotype came up many times. The chain combines TRBV11-2 with TRBJ2-7; the D is unclear. With 2 bases removed from V and 5 bases from J, the gap between germline ends came to 10 bases. Germline V gene lookup returns CDR1 SGHAT and CDR2 FQNNGV. The CDR3 is made up of 13 amino acids. The CDR3 region has the DNA TGTGCCAGCAGCTTAAATTCTGTTCACGAGCAGTACTTC. The encoded protein is CASSLNSVHEQYF.

The DNA for the CDR3 is TGTGCCAGCAGCGGGCGGCCCGGGACAGGTAACACCGGGGAGCTGTTTTTT. It yields the protein CASSGRPGTGNTGELFF. This rearrangement joins TRBV5-4 to TRBJ2-2; the match to TRBD1 covers 8 bases. V lost 4 bases to trimming and J lost 2 bases; unmatched junction nucleotides: 10. Germline CDR1 and CDR2: SGHNT and YYREEE (reference sequence). CDR3 size: 17 residues.

This clonotype was observed a few times. This chain joins TRBV6-1 and TRBJ1-5, with D possibly TRBD1 on 6 matching bases. Germline V gene data show CDR1 as MNHNS and CDR2 as SASEGT. There are 15 residues in the CDR3. The ends were cut back, 3 bases at V and 1 base at J, with 10 bases in the middle. This CDR3 reads CASSEWGASNQPQHF. CDR3 nucleotide sequence: TGTGCCAGCAGTGAGTGGGGGGCCAGCAATCAGCCCCAGCATTTT.

In this sample, this clonotype turned up a few times. The genes are TRBV27 and TRBJ2-5; D not certain. V dropped 0 bases and J dropped 0 bases, with 5 bases sitting between them. This CDR3 has 14 residues. Germline values: CDR1 MNHEY, CDR2 SMNVEV (reference sequence). This CDR3 is CASSLSWDQETQYF. In DNA, the CDR3 is TGTGCCAGCAGTTTATCGTGGGACCAAGAGACCCAGTACTTC.